The T cell receptor beta chain described here comes from a study of blood T cells in healthy people across ages. Primed by a sample-barcoded 5' primer and a J-beta primer mix, a second PCR proceeded for 7 to 11 cycles. Each CDR3 protein is one row after TCRdb ran MiXCR on the 5' RACE reads. The sample lists around 850,000 distinct CDR3 sequences; about 34% were seen once. As concerns this clonotype: What it recognizes is unknown. A much bigger clone sits one base away, suggesting this may be a read error.

Study findings and constraints: The unsorted PBMCs prevented any conclusive comparison of naive versus antigen-experienced cells. Fewer expanded clones and more diversity marked long-lived versus aged donors.

Sequencing input: blood. This clonotype originated in a man between 18 and 35 years old in good health.

The CDR3 sequence is CASSLGGGQTYNERFF. CDR3 DNA sequence: TGTGCCAGCAGCTTAGGAGGAGGGCAAACGTACAATGAGCGGTTCTTC. This chain connects TRBV7-2 to TRBJ2-1, with D perhaps TRBD2 (6 bases). The V gene's germline CDR1 is SGHTA and CDR2 FQGNSA. CDR3 length: 16 amino acids.